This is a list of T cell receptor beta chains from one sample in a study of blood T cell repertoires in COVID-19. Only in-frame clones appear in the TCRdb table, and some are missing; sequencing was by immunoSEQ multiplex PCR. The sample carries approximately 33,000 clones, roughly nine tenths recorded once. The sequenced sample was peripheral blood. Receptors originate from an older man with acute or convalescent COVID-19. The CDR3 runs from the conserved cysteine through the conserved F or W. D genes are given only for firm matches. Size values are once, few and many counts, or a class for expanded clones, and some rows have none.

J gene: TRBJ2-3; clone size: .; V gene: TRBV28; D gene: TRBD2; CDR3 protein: CASSFSGSRADTQYF; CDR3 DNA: TGTGCCAGCAGTTTTAGCGGGAGTAGGGCAGATACGCAGTATTTT
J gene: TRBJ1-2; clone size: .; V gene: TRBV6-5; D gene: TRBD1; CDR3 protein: CASWTGNYGYTF; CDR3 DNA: TGTGCCAGCTGGACAGGGAACTATGGCTACACCTTC
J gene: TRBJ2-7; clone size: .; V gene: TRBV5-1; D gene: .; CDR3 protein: CASSLGGDYEQYF; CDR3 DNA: TGCGCCAGCAGCCTTGGAGGGGACTACGAGCAGTACTTC
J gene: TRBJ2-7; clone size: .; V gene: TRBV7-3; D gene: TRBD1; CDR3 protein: CASSQQGGEQYF; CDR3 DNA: TGTGCCAGCAGCCAACAGGGGGGCGAGCAGTACTTC
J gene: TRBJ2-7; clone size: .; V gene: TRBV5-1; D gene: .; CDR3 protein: CASRKAGSRGEQYF; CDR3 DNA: TGCGCCAGCAGGAAAGCCGGGTCCCGGGGCGAGCAGTACTTC
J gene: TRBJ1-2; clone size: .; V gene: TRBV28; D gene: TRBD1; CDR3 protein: CASSTQGVGDTF; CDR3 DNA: TGTGCCAGCAGTACACAGGGGGTCGGTGACACCTTC
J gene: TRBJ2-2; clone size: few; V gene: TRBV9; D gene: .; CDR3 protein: CASSGIGNTGELFF; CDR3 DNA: TGTGCCAGCAGCGGAATCGGTAACACCGGGGAGCTGTTTTTT
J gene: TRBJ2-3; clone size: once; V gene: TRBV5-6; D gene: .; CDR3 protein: CASSLGYSGSTDTQYF; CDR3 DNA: TGTGCCAGCAGCTTGGGGTATAGCGGAAGCACAGATACGCAGTATTTT
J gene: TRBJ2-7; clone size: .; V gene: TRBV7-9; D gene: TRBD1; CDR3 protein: CASSHRDSYEQYF; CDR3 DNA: TGTGCCAGCAGCCACCGGGACAGCTACGAGCAGTACTTC
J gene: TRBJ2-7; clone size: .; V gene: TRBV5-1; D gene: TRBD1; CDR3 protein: CASSLVTGGNPEQYF; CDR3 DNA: TGCGCCAGCAGCTTGGTGACAGGGGGCAATCCCGAGCAGTACTTC
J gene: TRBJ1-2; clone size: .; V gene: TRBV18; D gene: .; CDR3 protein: CASSPTGATNYGYTF; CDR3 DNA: TGTGCCAGCTCACCGACAGGCGCCACTAACTATGGCTACACCTTC
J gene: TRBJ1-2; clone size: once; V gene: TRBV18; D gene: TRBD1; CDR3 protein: CASSLRPPTGTGSGYTF; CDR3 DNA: TGTGCCAGCTCACTTCGCCCCCCTACCGGGACAGGGAGCGGCTACACCTTC
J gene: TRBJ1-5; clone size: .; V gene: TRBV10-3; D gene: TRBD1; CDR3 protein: CAIRDGTGGDNQPQHF; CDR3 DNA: TGTGCCATCAGAGATGGGACAGGGGGCGATAATCAGCCCCAGCATTTT
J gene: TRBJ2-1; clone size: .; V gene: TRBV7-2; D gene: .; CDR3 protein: CASSPLGGKGYNEQFF; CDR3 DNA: TGTGCCAGCAGCCCCCTTGGGGGGAAGGGTTACAATGAGCAGTTCTTC
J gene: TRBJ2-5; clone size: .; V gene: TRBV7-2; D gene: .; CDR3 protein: CASSLVGSQETQYF; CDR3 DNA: TGTGCCAGCAGCTTAGTCGGTTCGCAAGAGACCCAGTACTTC
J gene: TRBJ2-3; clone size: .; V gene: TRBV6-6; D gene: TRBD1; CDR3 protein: CASTSGQGAYTQYF; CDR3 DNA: TGTGCCAGCACCTCGGGACAGGGGGCTTATACGCAGTATTTT
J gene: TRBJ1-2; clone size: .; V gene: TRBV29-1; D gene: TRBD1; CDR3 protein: CSVGGQVRDGYTF; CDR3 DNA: TGCAGCGTTGGGGGACAGGTTAGGGATGGCTACACCTTC
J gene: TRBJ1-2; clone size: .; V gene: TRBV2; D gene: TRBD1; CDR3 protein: CASRDRGVHYGYTF; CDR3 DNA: TGTGCCAGCAGGGACAGGGGAGTTCACTATGGCTACACCTTC
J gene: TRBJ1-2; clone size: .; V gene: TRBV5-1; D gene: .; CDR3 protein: CASSLDTSGNYGYTF; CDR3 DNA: TGCGCCAGCAGCTTGGACACGTCAGGGAACTATGGCTACACCTTC
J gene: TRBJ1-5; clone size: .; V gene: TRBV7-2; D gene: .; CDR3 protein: CASSLVWGTNQPQHF; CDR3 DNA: TGTGCCAGCAGCTTAGTGTGGGGGACAAATCAGCCCCAGCATTTT
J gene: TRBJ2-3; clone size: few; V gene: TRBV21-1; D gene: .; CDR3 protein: CASSKTHGLAGRTDTQYF; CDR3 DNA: TGTGCCAGCAGCAAAACCCACGGACTAGCGGGCCGCACAGATACGCAGTATTTT
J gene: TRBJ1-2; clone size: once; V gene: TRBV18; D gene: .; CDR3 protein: CASSPTVTGSWKGYTF; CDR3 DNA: TGTGCCAGCTCACCAACGGTTACAGGATCCTGGAAAGGCTACACCTTC
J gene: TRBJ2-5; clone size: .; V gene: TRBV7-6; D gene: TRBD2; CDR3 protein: CASSLGSGGDQETQYF; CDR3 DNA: TGTGCCAGCAGCTTAGGTAGCGGGGGGGACCAAGAGACCCAGTACTTC
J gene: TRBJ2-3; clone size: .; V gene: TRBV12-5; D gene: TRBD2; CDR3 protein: CASGPPSGLGGDTQYF; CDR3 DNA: TGTGCTAGTGGCCCCCCCTCGGGACTAGGGGGAGATACGCAGTATTTT
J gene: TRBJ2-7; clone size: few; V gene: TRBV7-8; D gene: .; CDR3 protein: CASSHTYSYEQYF; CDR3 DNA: TGTGCCAGCAGCCACACGTACTCCTACGAGCAGTACTTC
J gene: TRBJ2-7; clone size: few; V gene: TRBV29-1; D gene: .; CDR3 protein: CSVEGGPGYEQYF; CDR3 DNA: TGCAGCGTTGAAGGGGGTCCAGGGTACGAGCAGTACTTC
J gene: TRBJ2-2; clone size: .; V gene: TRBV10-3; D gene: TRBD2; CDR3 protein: CAISESGLADTGELFF; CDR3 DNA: TGTGCCATCAGTGAGTCGGGACTAGCGGACACCGGGGAGCTGTTTTTT
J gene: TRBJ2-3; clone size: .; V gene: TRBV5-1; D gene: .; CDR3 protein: CASSSTGTGSTDTQYF; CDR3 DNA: TGCGCCAGCAGCTCGACCGGGACTGGATCAACAGATACGCAGTATTTT
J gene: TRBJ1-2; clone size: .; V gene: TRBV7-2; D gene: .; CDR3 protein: CASSRTRDGYTF; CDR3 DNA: TGTGCCAGCAGCCGTACGAGGGATGGCTACACCTTC
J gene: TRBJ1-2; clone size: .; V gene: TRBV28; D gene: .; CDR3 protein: CASSLGSQINYGYTF; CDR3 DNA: TGTGCCAGCAGCCTAGGCAGTCAAATTAACTATGGCTACACCTTC
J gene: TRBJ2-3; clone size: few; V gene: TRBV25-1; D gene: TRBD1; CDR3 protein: CASSGGQDTYF; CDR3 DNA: TGTGCCAGCAGTGGGGGACAGGACACGTATTTT
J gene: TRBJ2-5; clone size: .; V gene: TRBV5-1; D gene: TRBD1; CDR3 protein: CASSLQGEETQYF; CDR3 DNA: TGCGCCAGCAGCTTGCAGGGGGAAGAGACCCAGTACTTC
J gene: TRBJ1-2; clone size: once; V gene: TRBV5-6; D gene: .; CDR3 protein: CASSLWANYGYTF; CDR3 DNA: TGTGCCAGCAGCTTGTGGGCGAACTATGGCTACACCTTC
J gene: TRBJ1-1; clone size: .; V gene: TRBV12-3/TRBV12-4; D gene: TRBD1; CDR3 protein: CASRKTGLAEAFF; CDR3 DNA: TGTGCCAGCAGAAAGACAGGGTTGGCTGAAGCTTTCTTT
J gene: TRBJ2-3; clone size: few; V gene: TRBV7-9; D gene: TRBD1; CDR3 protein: CASERGRDTQYF; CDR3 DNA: TGTGCCAGCGAGAGGGGGCGGGATACGCAGTATTTT
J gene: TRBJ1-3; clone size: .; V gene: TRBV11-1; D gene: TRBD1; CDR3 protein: CASSPGQDSGNTIYF; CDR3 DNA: TGTGCCAGCAGCCCGGGACAGGACTCTGGAAACACCATATATTTT
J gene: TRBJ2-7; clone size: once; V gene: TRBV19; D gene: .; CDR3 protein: CASSRAYEQYF; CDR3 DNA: TGTGCCAGTAGTAGAGCCTACGAGCAGTACTTC
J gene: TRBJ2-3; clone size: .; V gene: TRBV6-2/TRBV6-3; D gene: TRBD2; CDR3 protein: CASSYSSGRDADTQYF; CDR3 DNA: TGTGCCAGCAGTTACTCGTCCGGGAGGGACGCAGATACGCAGTATTTT
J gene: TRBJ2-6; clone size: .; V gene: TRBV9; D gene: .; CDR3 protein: CASSAGIGSGANVLTF; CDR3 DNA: TGTGCCAGCAGCGCAGGTATCGGCTCTGGGGCCAACGTCCTGACTTTC
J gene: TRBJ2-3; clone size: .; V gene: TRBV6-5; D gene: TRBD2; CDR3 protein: CARASLAGVTQYF; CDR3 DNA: TGTGCCAGGGCGTCGCTAGCGGGAGTTACGCAGTATTTT
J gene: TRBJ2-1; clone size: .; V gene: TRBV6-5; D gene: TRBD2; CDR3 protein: CASRREGYDEQFF; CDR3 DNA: TGTGCCAGCAGGCGGGAGGGATATGATGAGCAGTTCTTC
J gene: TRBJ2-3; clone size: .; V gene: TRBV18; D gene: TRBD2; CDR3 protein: CASSQASGSTDTQYF; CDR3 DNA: TGTGCCAGCTCACAGGCTAGCGGGAGCACAGATACGCAGTATTTT
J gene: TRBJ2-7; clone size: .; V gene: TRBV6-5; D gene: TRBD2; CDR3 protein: CASRGLAGRTGQYF; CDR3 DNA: TGTGCCAGCAGAGGACTAGCGGGACGTACGGGGCAGTACTTC